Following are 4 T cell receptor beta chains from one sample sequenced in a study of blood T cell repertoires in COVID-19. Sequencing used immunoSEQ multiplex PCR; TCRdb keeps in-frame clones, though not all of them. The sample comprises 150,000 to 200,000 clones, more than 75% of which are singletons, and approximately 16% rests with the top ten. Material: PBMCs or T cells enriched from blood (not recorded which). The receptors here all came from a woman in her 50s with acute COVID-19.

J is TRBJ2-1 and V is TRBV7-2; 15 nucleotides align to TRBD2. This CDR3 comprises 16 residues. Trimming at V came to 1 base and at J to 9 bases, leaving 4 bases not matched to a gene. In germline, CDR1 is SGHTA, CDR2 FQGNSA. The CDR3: CASSLVGLAGGGEQFF. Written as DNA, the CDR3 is TGTGCCAGCAGCTTAGTGGGACTAGCGGGGGGTGGTGAGCAGTTCTTC. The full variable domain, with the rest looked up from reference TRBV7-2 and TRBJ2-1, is GAGVSQSPSNKVTEKGKDVELRCDPISGHTALYWYRQSLGQGLEFLIYFQGNSAPDKSGLPSDRFSAERTGGSVSTLTIQRTQQEDSAVYLCASSLVGLAGGGEQFFGPGTRLTVL.

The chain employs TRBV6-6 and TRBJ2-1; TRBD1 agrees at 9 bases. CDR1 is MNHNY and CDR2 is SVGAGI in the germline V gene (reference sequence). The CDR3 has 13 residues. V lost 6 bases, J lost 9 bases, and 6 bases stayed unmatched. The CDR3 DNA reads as TGTGCCAGCAGCCCGACAGGGGGGGTTGAGCAGTTCTTC. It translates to CASSPTGGVEQFF.

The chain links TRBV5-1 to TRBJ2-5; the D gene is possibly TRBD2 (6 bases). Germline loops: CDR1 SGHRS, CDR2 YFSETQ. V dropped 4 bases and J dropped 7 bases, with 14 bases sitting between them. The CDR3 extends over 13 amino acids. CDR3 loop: CASSRELRGTQYF. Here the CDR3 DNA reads TGCGCCAGCAGCAGGGAGCTGCGGGGGACCCAGTACTTC.

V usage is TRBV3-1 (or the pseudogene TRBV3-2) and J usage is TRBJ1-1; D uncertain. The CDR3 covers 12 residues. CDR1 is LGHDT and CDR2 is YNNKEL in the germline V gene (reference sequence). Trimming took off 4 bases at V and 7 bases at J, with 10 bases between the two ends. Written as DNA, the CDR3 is TGTGCCAGCAGCCGAAAGGCAGGTGAAGCTTTCTTT. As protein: CASSRKAGEAFF.